This T cell receptor beta chain is from a study of cytomegalovirus exposure and HLA in healthy donors. Findings of the study overall: TCR beta sequences reportedly predicted most subjects' HLA-A and HLA-B alleles accurately. A missense variant in DCLRE1C was later tied to TCR beta V- and J-gene trimming. Sequencing depth across donors, presence/absence analyses assumed, was roughly uniform.

On this clone itself: Its antigen is undetermined.

Use of 60 Vbeta and 13 Jbeta primers characterized the PCR. TCRdb's copy holds only in-frame clones and misses some; the assay was immunoSEQ multiplex PCR. The sample has 75,000 to 95,000 clones, approximately 71% seen once. The TCR was taken from a man between 50 and 59 years old in good health and CMV-seronegative. Material for sequencing was PBMCs.

The CDR3 is CASSVTGSNYEQYF. CDR3 nucleotides: TGTGCCAGCAGCGTAACGGGGTCTAACTACGAGCAGTACTTC. The genes are TRBV9 and TRBJ2-7, with D perhaps TRBD2 (5 bases). The CDR3 extends over 14 amino acids. Germline CDR1 is SGDLS and CDR2 is YYNGEE. V lost 1 base and J lost 3, with 11 bases in between. Full variable domain (rest looked up from reference TRBV9 and TRBJ2-7): DSGVTQTPKHLITATGQRVTLRCSPRSGDLSVYWYQQSLDQGLQFLIQYYNGEERAKGNILERFSAQQFPDLHSELNLSSLELGDSALYFCASSVTGSNYEQYFGPGTRLTVT.